This T cell receptor beta chain derives from a study of blood T cell repertoires in COVID-19. Using immunoSEQ multiplex PCR, the repertoire was profiled, and TCRdb retains in-frame clones only, with some absent. The table has tens of thousands of clones, about 85% seen once. J gave up 1 base and V 0 bases, and 1 base lay outside the gene matches. Per the germline V gene, CDR1 is MGHRA and CDR2 is YSYEKL. CDR3 length equals 16 residues. The sample comprised peripheral blood. The receptor comes from a man in his fifties or sixties with active COVID-19. J is TRBJ2-2 and V is TRBV4-1; 8 nucleotides line up with TRBD2. The CDR3 loop reads CASSQDLAGNTGELFF. CDR3 coding DNA: TGCGCCAGCAGCCAAGATCTAGCGGGGAACACCGGGGAGCTGTTTTTT.